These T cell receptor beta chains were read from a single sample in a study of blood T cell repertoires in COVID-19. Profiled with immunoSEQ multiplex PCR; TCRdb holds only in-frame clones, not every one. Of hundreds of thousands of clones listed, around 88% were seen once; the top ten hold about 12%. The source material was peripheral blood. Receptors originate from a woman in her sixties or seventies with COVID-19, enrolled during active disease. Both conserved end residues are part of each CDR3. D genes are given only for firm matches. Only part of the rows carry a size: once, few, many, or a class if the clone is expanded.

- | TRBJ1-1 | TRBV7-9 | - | TGTGCCAGCAGGGGCAGGGTGCAGGGCTTGAACACTGAAGCTTTCTTT | CASRGRVQGLNTEAFF
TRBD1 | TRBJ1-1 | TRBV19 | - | TGTGCCAGTAGTGATATGGACAGGGGAAACACTGAAGCTTTCTTT | CASSDMDRGNTEAFF
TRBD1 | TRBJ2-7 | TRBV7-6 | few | TGTGCCAGCAGCTCCCAACCAGGGGGTTTCTACGAGCAGTACTTC | CASSSQPGGFYEQYF
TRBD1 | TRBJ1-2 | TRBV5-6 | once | TGTGCCAGCAACAGGGGAGATGGCTACACCTTC | CASNRGDGYTF
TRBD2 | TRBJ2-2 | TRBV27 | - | TGTGCCAGCAGTTTAAGTGGGGGGGACACCGGGGAGCTGTTTTTT | CASSLSGGDTGELFF
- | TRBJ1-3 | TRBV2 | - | TGTGCCAGCAGCTCGGGTTTCTCTGGAAACACCATATATTTT | CASSSGFSGNTIYF
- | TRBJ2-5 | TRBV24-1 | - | TGTGCCACCAGTGATCCTGGGCCACAAAGAGAGACCCAGTACTTC | CATSDPGPQRETQYF
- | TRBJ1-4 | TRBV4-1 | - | TGCGCCAGCAGCCAAGACTGGCCGGGAACTAATGAAAAACTGTTTTTT | CASSQDWPGTNEKLFF
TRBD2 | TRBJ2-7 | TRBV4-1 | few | TGCGCCAGCAGCCAGATAGATATGATTGGCGGGGGGCCCTCCTACGAGCAGTACTTC | CASSQIDMIGGGPSYEQYF
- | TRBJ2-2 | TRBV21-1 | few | TGTGCCAGCAGCCCGCTTATACAGACAGACACCGGGGAGCTGTTTTTT | CASSPLIQTDTGELFF
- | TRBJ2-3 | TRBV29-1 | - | TGCAGCGTTGAAGGGTACAGAGGGTCTAGCACAGATACGCAGTATTTT | CSVEGYRGSSTDTQYF